What follows describes a single T cell receptor beta chain. A multiplex PCR was run with 60 Vbeta primers and 13 Jbeta primers. Sequencing used immunoSEQ multiplex PCR; TCRdb keeps in-frame clones, though not all of them. The sample lists about 200,000 clones; roughly 74% were seen once. The source of the sample is a study of cytomegalovirus exposure and HLA in healthy donors. This CDR3 comprises 15 residues. The V gene's germline CDR1 is SGDLS and CDR2 YYNGEE. The V gene end was trimmed by 3 bases and the J gene end by 4 bases; junction bases not matched to a gene: 8. The receptor's source is a woman in her twenties or thirties in good health and CMV-seronegative. J is TRBJ1-2 and V is TRBV9; 8 nucleotides line up with TRBD1. Sequencing input: PBMCs. Written as DNA, the CDR3 is TGTGCCAGCAGCGACCGGACAGGGCTTGCCTATGGCTACACCTTC. It translates to CASSDRTGLAYGYTF.